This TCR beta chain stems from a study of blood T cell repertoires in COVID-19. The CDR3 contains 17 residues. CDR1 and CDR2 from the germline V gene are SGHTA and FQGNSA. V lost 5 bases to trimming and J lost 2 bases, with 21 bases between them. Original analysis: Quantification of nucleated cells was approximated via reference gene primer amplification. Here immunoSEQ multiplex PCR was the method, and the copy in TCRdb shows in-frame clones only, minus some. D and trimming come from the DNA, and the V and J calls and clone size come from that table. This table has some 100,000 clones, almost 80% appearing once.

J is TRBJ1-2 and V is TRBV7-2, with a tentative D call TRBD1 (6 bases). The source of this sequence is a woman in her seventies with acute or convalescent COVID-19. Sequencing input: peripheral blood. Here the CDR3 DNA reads TGTGCCAGCAGCAAGTCTCCGGGGGGCCCCCAAAACTATGGCTACACCTTC. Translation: CASSKSPGGPQNYGYTF.